This TCR beta chain was profiled in a study of CD8+ T cells in alopecia areata (dated by TCRdb to the late 2010s). Some background on the complete study: Treated patients were enrolled in an open-label pilot trial of oral tofacitinib, 5 to 10 mg twice daily, for moderate-to-severe alopecia areata. RNA came from the PAXgene miRNA kit for fixed scalp, the miRNeasy kit for PBMCs, and the RNeasy kit for mouse skin. Clonality in the scalp was compared among normal scalp (n=4), patchy alopecia areata scalp (n=8), and alopecia totalis/universalis scalp (n=8). Patients received tofacitinib for 6 to 18 months and were then followed off drug for 6 months to check for delayed response and recurrence. To study T cell clonal expansion in alopecia areata, the researchers applied high-throughput TCRbeta sequencing to both the C3H/HeJ mouse model and human patients. Biopsies were taken from tofacitinib-treated patients at baseline and again at 4 and 24 weeks into treatment, and several of those patients also had a later scalp biopsy. Human TCRbeta sequencing covered scalp tissue and sorted CD4+ and CD8+ peripheral blood T cells from patchy and totalis/universalis alopecia areata patients and healthy controls. Amplification of TCRbeta CDR3 regions was done by immunoSEQ multiplex PCR using 35 Vbeta forward primers and 13 Jbeta reverse primers.

The receptor library was made with the immunoSEQ multiplex PCR assay. For TCR sequencing, RNA was extracted from every sample and reverse transcribed into cDNA to serve as template. SuperScript III was used to make first-strand cDNA, primed with a 2:1 mix of oligo-dT and random hexamers. Amplification bias was assessed with a synthetic immune receptor repertoire, and residual bias was removed computationally. Per the authors' processing: Raw reads were preprocessed for error removal, and CDR3 was defined according to IMGT conventions as running from the conserved cysteine to phenylalanine. To get clonality, Shannon entropy was normalized by log2 of the number of productive unique TCRs and the result was subtracted from 1. Whether scalp clones were CD4 or CD8 was inferred by matching scalp TCRbeta sequences against CD4 and CD8 repertoires sorted from blood. TCRdb took over this immuneACCESS table, retaining in-frame rearrangements with V and J assigned. Such tables are incomplete; in checked studies, under half of the missing clones stem from an unresolved V gene, and the remainder is unexplained. V and J calls and clone size come straight from that table; D and trimming were deduced from the DNA. This sample lists 110,000 to 150,000 clones; roughly 50% were detected once. Roughly 6.5% of the sample rests with the top ten.

Taken with the paper, the label for time point translates to: baseline before oral tofacitinib. From alopecia areata patients, peripheral blood was collected along with lesional scalp punch biopsies. PBMCs were isolated by density centrifugation and stained for CD3, CD4 and CD8, and CD4+ and CD8+ T cells were sorted on a FACSAria. Comment on this clone: The clone's antigen remains unknown. Per-base qualities were not stored, and no clone one base away is much larger. This sample includes further DNA sequences coding for the same CDR3.

General study outcomes and caveats: Lesional scalp, especially in alopecia totalis/universalis, showed higher clonality and more expanded CD8+ clones than normal scalp, suggesting antigenic drive. Unlike mouse skin, where gammadelta T cells dominate, normal human skin contains resident alphabeta T cells that get sequenced too, which complicates analysis of the scalp TCR repertoire. Compared with mice, TCR sequences shared between patients were less clear, possibly partly because of HLA diversity across the patient population.

The CDR3 has 13 amino acids, counting the end cysteine and phenylalanine. The retained sequence is limited to the CDR3, 39 bases, with the frame set at the first base. The germline V gene encodes CDR1 SGHRS and CDR2 YFSETQ. The germline ends are 5 bases apart after V is trimmed by 0 bases and J by 7 bases. The chain joins TRBV5-1 to TRBJ1-6; no confident D gene assignment can be made. Material: CD4+ T cells sorted from blood, obtained at week 0. The sequence came from a human donor with alopecia areata. The CDR3 loop reads CASSLESNSPLHF. The sequenced DNA is TGCGCCAGCAGCTTGGAGTCAAATTCACCCCTCCACTTT.